Each of the 5 T cell receptor beta chains below was sequenced from the same sample in a study of T cells after yellow fever vaccination. TCRdb called the 5' RACE reads again in MiXCR, with one record for every CDR3 protein. This table has about 120,000 distinct CDR3 sequences, about 7.2% appearing once. The material sequenced was CD4+ T cells sorted from PBMCs, taken more than 40 days after the first yellow fever vaccination. The receptor source for this set is a man younger than 35 who received the YFV17D yellow fever vaccine.

Many counts were recorded for this clonotype. J is TRBJ2-5 and V is TRBV7-2, with D possibly being TRBD2 (7 bases). V shed 4 bases and J shed 5 bases, with 14 bases lying between them. The CDR3 is 14 residues long. CDR1 and CDR2 from the germline V gene are SGHTA and FQGNSA. CDR3: CASSWAGAGETQYF. CDR3 nucleotide sequence: TGTGCCAGCAGCTGGGCGGGGGCCGGGGAGACCCAGTACTTC.

The CDR3 nucleotides read TGTGCCAGCAGCAAACGGGACGCCAATGAAAAACTGTTTTTT. This encodes CASSKRDANEKLFF. The rearrangement joins TRBV5-4 to TRBJ1-4; D is perhaps TRBD1 (5 bases). Trimming stripped 4 bases from V and 5 bases from J, with 12 bases between. The length of the CDR3 is 14 residues. Germline V lookup: CDR1 SGHNT, CDR2 YYREEE (reference sequence).

In its sample, this clonotype was seen many times. CDR3 region: CATGTGLSGELFF. CDR3 sequence (DNA): TGTGCCACCGGGACAGGGCTGAGCGGGGAGCTGTTTTTT. This chain connects TRBV15 to TRBJ2-2; 9 bases agree with TRBD1. This CDR3 comprises 13 residues. The junction had 5 bases not matched to a gene; V was cut back by 8 bases and J by 7 bases. The V gene's germline CDR1 is LNHNV and CDR2 YYDKDF (reference sequence).

This clonotype has ten or more counts. The chain couples TRBV7-8 to TRBJ2-3; D might be TRBD1 or TRBD2, each matching 5 bases. V gave up 6 bases and J gave up 6 bases, with 10 bases separating them. This CDR3 spans 12 amino acids. Per the germline V gene, CDR1 is SGHVS and CDR2 is FQNEAQ. The CDR3 loop is CASSRGTDTQYF. CDR3 in DNA: TGTGCCAGCAGTAGAGGGACGGATACGCAGTATTTT.

The chain uses TRBV5-4 and TRBJ2-7, with 12 bases identical to TRBD2. J gave up 7 bases and V 0 bases, and 5 bases lay outside the gene matches. The CDR3 is made up of 15 amino acids. Germline V gene sequence: CDR1 SGHNT, CDR2 YYREEE (reference sequence). The CDR3 DNA reads TGTGCCAGCAGCTTGGGACTAGCGGGGGCCGGGGAGCAGTACGTC. This encodes CASSLGLAGAGEQYV.